This T cell receptor beta chain was observed in a study of cytomegalovirus exposure and HLA in healthy donors. PCR employed 60 Vbeta and 13 Jbeta primers. The assay was immunoSEQ multiplex PCR, and TCRdb's table has in-frame clones only and misses some. The sample includes some 97,000 clones, more than 65% of them seen just once. This CDR3 region has 14 residues. Trimming shortened V by 7 bases and J by 7 bases, and 19 bases separated the two germline ends. CDR1 is MNHNY and CDR2 is SVGAGI in the germline V gene (reference sequence). What was sequenced was PBMCs. The chain links TRBV6-6 to TRBJ2-5, with a tentative D call TRBD2 (6 bases). This TCR was recovered from a woman aged 18 to 35 in good health and CMV-seronegative. CDR3 in DNA: TGTGCCAGCAACACACGGGGGAGGCGGGGGACCCAGTACTTC. The encoded protein is CASNTRGRRGTQYF.